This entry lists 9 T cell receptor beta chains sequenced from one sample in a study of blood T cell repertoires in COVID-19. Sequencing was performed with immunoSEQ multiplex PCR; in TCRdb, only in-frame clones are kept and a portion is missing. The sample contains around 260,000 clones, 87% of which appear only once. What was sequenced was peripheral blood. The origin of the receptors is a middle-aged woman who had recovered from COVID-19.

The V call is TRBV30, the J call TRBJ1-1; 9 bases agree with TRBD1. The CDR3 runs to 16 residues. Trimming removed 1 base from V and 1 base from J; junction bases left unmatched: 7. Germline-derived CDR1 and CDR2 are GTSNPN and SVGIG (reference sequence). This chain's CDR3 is CAWSAPGQGRNTEAFF. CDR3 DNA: TGTGCCTGGAGTGCCCCAGGACAGGGGAGGAACACTGAAGCTTTCTTT.

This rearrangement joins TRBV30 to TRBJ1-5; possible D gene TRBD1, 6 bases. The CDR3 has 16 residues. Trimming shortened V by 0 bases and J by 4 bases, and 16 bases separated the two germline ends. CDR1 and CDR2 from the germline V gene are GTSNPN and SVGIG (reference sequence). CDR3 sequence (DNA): TGTGCCTGGAGTGTCCCGGGGGGCGGGTTGAATCAGCCCCAGCATTTT. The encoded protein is CAWSVPGGGLNQPQHF.

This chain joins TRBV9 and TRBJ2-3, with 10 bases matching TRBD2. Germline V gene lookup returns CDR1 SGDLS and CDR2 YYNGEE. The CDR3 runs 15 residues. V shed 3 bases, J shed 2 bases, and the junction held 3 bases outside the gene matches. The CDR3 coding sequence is TGTGCCAGCAGCGCTAGCGGGGGAATCACAGATACGCAGTATTTT. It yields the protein CASSASGGITDTQYF. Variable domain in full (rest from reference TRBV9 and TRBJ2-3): DSGVTQTPKHLITATGQRVTLRCSPRSGDLSVYWYQQSLDQGLQFLIQYYNGEERAKGNILERFSAQQFPDLHSELNLSSLELGDSALYFCASSASGGITDTQYFGPGTRLTVL.

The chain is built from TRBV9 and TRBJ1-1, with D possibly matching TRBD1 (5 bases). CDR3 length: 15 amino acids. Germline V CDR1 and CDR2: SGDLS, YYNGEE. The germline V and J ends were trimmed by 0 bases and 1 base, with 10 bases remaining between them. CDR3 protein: CASSVVAGPNTEAFF. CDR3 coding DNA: TGTGCCAGCAGCGTAGTTGCAGGGCCGAACACTGAAGCTTTCTTT.

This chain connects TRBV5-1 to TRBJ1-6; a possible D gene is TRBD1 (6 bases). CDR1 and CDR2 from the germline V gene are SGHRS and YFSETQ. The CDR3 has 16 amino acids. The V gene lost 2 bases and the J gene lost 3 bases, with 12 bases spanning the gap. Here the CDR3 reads CASSFGGADYNSPLHF. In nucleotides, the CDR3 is TGCGCCAGCAGCTTCGGGGGGGCCGACTATAATTCACCCCTCCACTTT. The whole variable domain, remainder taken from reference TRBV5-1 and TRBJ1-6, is KAGVTQTPRYLIKTRGQQVTLSCSPISGHRSVSWYQQTPGQGLQFLFEYFSETQRNKGNFPGRFSGRQFSNSRSEMNVSTLELGDSALYLCASSFGGADYNSPLHFGNGTRLTVT.

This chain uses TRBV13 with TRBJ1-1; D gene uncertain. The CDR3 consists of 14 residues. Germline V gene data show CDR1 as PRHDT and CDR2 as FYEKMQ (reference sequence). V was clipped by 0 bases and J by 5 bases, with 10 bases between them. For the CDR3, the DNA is TGTGCCAGCAGCTTAGGCCGGGGTTTTACTGAAGCTTTCTTT. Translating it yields CASSLGRGFTEAFF.

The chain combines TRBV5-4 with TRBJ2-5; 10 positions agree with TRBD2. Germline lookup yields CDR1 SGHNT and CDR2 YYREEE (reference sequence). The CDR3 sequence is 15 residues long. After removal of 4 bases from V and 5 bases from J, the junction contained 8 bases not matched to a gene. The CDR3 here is CASSTRAGGLETQYF. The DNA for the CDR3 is TGTGCCAGCAGCACACGAGCGGGGGGGCTGGAGACCCAGTACTTC.

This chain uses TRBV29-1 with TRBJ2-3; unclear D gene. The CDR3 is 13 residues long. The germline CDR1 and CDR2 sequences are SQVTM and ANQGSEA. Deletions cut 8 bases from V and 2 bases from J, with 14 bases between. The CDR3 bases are TGCAGCCTCCTTGAGCAGGACACAGATACGCAGTATTTT. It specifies CSLLEQDTDTQYF.

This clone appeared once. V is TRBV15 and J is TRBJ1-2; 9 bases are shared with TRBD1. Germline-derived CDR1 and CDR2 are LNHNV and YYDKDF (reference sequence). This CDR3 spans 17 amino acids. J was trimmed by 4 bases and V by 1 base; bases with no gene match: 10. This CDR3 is CATSRGVGRQGGYGYTF. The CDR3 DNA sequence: TGTGCCACCAGCAGAGGAGTGGGGAGACAGGGGGGCTATGGCTACACCTTC.